This T cell receptor beta chain was identified in a study of human T cells and chemical hapten exposure. Study outcomes and limitations: There was alopecia in the donors, so their immune response may differ from that of healthy people.

This clonotype was seen ten or more times. Antigen unknown. TCRdb independently ran MiXCR on the RACE reads; one entry per CDR3 protein. The sample yields over 80,000 distinct CDR3 sequences, about a tenth seen once. Time point described: patch test 3, about 24 weeks after DPC sensitization. Described treatment: therapeutic diphenylcyclopropenone sensitization with weekly scalp DPC. The clonotype originates from a woman under 40 with alopecia areata. Some clones in this sample may be carry-over from other donors' samples. This material consisted of whole blood, taken in connection with sensitization to the hapten diphenylcyclopropenone (DPC).

DNA of the CDR3: TGTGCCAGCAGCTCACTTGGCTATGGCTACACCTTC. Amino acids: CASSSLGYGYTF. The V gene is TRBV7-2, the J gene TRBJ1-2; D gene uncertain. The V gene lost 4 bases and the J gene lost 4 bases, with 7 bases spanning the gap. Germline CDR1 is SGHTA and CDR2 is FQGNSA. This CDR3 region has 12 residues.